The clone carrying this TCR beta chain was recorded once. This CDR3 has 19 residues. Every patient experienced relapse after autologous stem cell transplantation, and brentuximab vedotin exposure varied. Measured with immunoSEQ multiplex PCR; TCRdb has only the in-frame clones, and not every one. The data hold tens of thousands of clones, with over 60% observed a single time. The data are from a study of PD-1 blockade in classical Hodgkin lymphoma. The sample was peripheral blood mononuclear cells (PBMCs), taken before the second cycle of nivolumab. The source of this sequence is a human donor with classical Hodgkin lymphoma. This chain links TRBV21-1 with TRBJ2-1; the table's D gene call, TRBD2, was not cross checked with the DNA. TRBV21-1 is assigned pseudogene status. The CDR3 protein is CASSKSPQLAWGPYNEQFF. The DNA of the CDR3 is TGTGCCAGCAGCAAAAGTCCCCAACTAGCGTGGGGTCCCTACAATGAGCAGTTCTTC.